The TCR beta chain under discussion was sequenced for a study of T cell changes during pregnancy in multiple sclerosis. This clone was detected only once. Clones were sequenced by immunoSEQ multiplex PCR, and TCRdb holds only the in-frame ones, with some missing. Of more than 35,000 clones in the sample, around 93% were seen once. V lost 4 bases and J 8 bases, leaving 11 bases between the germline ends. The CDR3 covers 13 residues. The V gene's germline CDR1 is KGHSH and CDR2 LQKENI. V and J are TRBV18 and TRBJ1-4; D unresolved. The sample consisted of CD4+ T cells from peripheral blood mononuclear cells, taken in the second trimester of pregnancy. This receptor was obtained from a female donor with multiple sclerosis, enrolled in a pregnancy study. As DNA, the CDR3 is TGTGCCAGCTCACGGCGGGAATCGGAAAAACTGTTTTTT. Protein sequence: CASSRRESEKLFF. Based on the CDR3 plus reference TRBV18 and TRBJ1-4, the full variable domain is NAGVMQNPRHLVRRRGQEARLRCSPMKGHSHVYWYRQLPEEGLKFMVYLQKENIIDESGMPKERFSAEFPKEGPSILRIQQVVRGDSAAYFCASSRRESEKLFFGSGTQLSVL.